Below, 2 T cell receptor beta chains from the same sample are listed, as sequenced in a study of T cell responses to AZD1222 COVID-19 vaccine (dated by TCRdb to the early 2020s). The library was built by means of the immunoSEQ multiplex PCR assay. As stored in TCRdb, this immuneACCESS dataset retains in-frame rearrangements with V and J assigned. A fraction of the clones does not appear; measured against another copy, unresolved V genes explain less than half of the discrepancy, and the remainder lacks a known reason. Here the sample has around 96,000 clones; about nine tenths occur a single time. In total, the top ten clones hold roughly 11% of the sample. The intended sense of this specimen's time point label: about 28 days (+/-7) after the second vaccine dose. Sequenced material: peripheral blood, taken 28 days after the second AZD1222 dose. These receptors all stem from an adult who received the AZD1222 COVID-19 vaccine.

The rearrangement uses TRBV30 and TRBJ2-6; maybe TRBD2 (5 bases). CDR1 GTSNPN and CDR2 SVGIG come from the germline V gene (reference sequence). V lost 0 bases to trimming and J lost 2 bases, with 8 bases between them. This CDR3 region has 15 residues. CDR3 sequence: CAWSVALAGANVLTF. As DNA, the CDR3 is TGTGCCTGGAGTGTGGCACTAGCTGGGGCCAACGTCCTGACTTTC.

CDR3 bases: TGTGCCATCAGCCCCGGACAGGGTCAGACCCAGTACTTC. The encoded protein is CAISPGQGQTQYF. The chain is built from TRBV10-3 and TRBJ2-5, with 8 bases matching TRBD1. Germline V gives CDR1 ENHRY, CDR2 SYGVKD. V shed 6 bases and J 6 bases; nucleotides not matched to a gene: 6. The CDR3 spans 13 residues.